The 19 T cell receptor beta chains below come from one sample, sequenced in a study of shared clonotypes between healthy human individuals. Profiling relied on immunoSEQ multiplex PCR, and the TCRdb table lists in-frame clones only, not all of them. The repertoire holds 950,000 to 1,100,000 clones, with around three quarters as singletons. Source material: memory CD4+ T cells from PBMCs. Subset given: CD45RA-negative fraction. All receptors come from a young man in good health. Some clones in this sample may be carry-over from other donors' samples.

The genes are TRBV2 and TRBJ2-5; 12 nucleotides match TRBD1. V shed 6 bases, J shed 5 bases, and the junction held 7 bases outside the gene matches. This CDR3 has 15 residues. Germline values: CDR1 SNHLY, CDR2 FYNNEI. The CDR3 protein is CASRTRDRGLETQYF. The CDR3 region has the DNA TGTGCCAGCAGGACGCGGGACAGGGGGCTGGAGACCCAGTACTTC.

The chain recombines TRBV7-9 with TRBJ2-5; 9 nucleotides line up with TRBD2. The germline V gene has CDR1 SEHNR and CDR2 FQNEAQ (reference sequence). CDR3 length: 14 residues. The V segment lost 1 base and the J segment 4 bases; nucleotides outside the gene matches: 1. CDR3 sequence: CASSLGLAVETQYF. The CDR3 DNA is TGTGCCAGCAGCTTAGGACTAGCGGTAGAGACCCAGTACTTC.

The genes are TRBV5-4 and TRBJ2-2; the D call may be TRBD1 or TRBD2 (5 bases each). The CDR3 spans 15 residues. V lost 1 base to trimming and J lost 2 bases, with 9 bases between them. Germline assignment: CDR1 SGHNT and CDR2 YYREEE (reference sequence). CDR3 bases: TGTGCCAGCAGCTTGCCGAGGGGAAACACCGGGGAGCTGTTTTTT. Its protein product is CASSLPRGNTGELFF.

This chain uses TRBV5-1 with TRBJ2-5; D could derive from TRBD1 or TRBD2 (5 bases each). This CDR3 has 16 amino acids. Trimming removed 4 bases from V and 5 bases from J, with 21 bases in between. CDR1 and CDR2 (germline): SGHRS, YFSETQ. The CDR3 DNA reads TGCGCCAGCAGCCCGACCGGGACGGCCCCCGGGGAGACCCAGTACTTC. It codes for CASSPTGTAPGETQYF.

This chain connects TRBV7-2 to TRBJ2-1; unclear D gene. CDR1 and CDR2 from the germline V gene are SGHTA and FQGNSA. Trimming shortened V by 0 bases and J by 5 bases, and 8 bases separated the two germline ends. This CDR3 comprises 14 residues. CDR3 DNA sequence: TGTGCCAGCAGCTTAGCGTCCCCGAACAATGAGCAGTTCTTC. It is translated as CASSLASPNNEQFF. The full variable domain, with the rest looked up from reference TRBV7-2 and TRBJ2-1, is GAGVSQSPSNKVTEKGKDVELRCDPISGHTALYWYRQSLGQGLEFLIYFQGNSAPDKSGLPSDRFSAERTGGSVSTLTIQRTQQEDSAVYLCASSLASPNNEQFFGPGTRLTVL.

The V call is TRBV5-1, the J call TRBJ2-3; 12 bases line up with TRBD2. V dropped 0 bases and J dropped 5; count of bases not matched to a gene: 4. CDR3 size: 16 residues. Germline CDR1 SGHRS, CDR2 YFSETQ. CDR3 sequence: CASSLGPGLAGDTQYF. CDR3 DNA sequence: TGCGCCAGCAGCTTGGGCCCGGGACTAGCGGGAGATACGCAGTATTTT.

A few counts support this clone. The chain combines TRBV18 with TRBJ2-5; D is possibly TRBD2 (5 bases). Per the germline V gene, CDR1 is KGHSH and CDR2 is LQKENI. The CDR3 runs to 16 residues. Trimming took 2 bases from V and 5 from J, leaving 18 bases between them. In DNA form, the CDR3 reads TGTGCCAGCTCACCAGGCGGGCCCACAACCGGGGAGACCCAGTACTTC. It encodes CASSPGGPTTGETQYF.

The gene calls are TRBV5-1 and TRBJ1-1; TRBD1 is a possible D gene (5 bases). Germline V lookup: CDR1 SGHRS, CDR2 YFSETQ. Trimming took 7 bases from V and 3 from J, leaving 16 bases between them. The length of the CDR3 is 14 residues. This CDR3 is CASEWGDRDTEAFF. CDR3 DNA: TGCGCCAGCGAGTGGGGGGATCGAGACACTGAAGCTTTCTTT.

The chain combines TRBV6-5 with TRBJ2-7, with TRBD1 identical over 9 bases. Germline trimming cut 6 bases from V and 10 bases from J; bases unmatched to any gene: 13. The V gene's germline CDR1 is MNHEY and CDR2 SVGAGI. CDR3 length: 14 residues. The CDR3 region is CASSGPPGQGGQYF. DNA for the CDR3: TGTGCCAGCAGCGGACCCCCGGGACAGGGTGGACAGTACTTC.

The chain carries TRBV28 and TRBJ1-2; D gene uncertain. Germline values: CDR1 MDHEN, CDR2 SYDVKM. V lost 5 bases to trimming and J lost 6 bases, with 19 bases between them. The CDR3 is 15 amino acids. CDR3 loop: CASSPPPRRGDGYTF. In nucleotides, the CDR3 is TGTGCCAGCAGTCCCCCACCCCGCAGAGGCGATGGCTACACCTTC.

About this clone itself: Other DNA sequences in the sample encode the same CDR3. The DNA of the CDR3 is TGTGCCTGGCGGGACAGGGACGAGCAGTACTTC. This encodes CAWRDRDEQYF. This chain links TRBV30 with TRBJ2-7, with 9 positions matching TRBD1. The CDR3 is 11 amino acids. Germline CDR1 is GTSNPN and CDR2 is SVGIG (reference sequence). After removal of 5 bases from V and 5 bases from J, the junction contained 1 base not matched to a gene.

This CDR3 is CASSRDRAGVTTYEQYF. As DNA, the CDR3 is TGTGCCAGCAGCCGGGATCGGGCGGGGGTGACAACCTACGAGCAGTACTTC. The rearrangement links TRBV5-5 to TRBJ2-7; 7 positions agree with TRBD2. This CDR3 contains 17 residues. Trimming at V came to 4 bases and at J to 2 bases, leaving 15 bases not matched to a gene. Germline V CDR1 and CDR2: SGHKS, YYEKEE (reference sequence).

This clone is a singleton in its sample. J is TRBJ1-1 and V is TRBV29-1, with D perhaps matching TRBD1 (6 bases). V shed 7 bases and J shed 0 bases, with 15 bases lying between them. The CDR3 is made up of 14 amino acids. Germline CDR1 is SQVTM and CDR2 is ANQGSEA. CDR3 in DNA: TGCAGCGCCGCCCAGGGGCAGATGAACACTGAAGCTTTCTTT. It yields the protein CSAAQGQMNTEAFF.

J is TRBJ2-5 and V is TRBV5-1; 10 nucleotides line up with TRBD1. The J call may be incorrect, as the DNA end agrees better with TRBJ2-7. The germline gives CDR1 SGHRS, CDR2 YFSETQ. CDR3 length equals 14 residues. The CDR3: CASSTGQGAYEQYF. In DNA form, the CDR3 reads TGCGCCAGCAGCACCGGACAGGGGGCCTACGAGCAGTACTTC.

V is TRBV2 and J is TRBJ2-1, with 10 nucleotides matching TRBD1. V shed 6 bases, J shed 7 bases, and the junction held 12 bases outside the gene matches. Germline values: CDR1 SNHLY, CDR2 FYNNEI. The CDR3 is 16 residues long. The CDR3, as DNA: TGTGCCAGCAGCCTAACCAGGACAGGGGGTGGTAATGAGCAGTTCTTC. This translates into CASSLTRTGGGNEQFF.

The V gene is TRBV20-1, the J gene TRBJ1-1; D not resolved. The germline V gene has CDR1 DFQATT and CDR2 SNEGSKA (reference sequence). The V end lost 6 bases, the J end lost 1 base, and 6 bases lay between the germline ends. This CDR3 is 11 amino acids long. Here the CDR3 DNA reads TGCAGTGCAATACAGAACACTGAAGCTTTCTTT. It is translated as CSAIQNTEAFF.

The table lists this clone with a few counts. The CDR3 protein is CASRPTGGQPQHF. The DNA for the CDR3 is TGTGCCAGCAGGCCGACAGGGGGACAGCCCCAGCATTTT. V and J are TRBV28 and TRBJ1-5, with 9 nucleotides matching TRBD1. This CDR3 is 13 amino acids long. CDR1 MDHEN and CDR2 SYDVKM come from the germline V gene. J lost 7 bases, V lost 6 bases, and 4 bases had no gene match.

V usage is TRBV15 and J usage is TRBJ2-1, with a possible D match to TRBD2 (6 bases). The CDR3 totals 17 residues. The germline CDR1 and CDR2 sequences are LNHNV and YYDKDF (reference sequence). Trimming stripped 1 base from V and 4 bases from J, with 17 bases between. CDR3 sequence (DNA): TGTGCCACCAGCAGAGGGGTTAGCGGTAGACCTTACAATGAGCAGTTCTTC. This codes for CATSRGVSGRPYNEQFF.

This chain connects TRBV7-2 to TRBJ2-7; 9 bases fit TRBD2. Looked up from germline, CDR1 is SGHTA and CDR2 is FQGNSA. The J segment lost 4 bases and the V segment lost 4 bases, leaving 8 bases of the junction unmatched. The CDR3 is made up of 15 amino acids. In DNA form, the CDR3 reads TGTGCCAGCAGCTCCTATCTAGCGGGACGGTACGAGCAGTACTTC. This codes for CASSSYLAGRYEQYF.